These 29 T cell receptor beta chains originate from one sample sequenced in a study of cytomegalovirus exposure and HLA in healthy donors. Both 60 Vbeta primers and 13 Jbeta primers went into the PCR. Repertoires were generated with immunoSEQ multiplex PCR, while TCRdb's copy carries only in-frame clones and drops some. The sample lists 65,000 to 85,000 clones; around 67% were seen once. The sequenced material came from PBMCs. The receptors come from a woman aged 25-40 years in good health and CMV-seronegative.

The chain is built from TRBV18 and TRBJ2-7; no clear D. The germline V gene encodes CDR1 KGHSH and CDR2 LQKENI. The germline V and J ends were trimmed by 3 bases and 0 bases, with 9 bases remaining between them. The CDR3 is made up of 14 amino acids. The DNA for the CDR3 is TGTGCCAGCTCACCCCCCGGAGCCTCCTACGAGCAGTACTTC. As protein: CASSPPGASYEQYF.

V gene TRBV11-2 combines with J gene TRBJ2-7, with D perhaps TRBD2 (5 bases). The length of the CDR3 is 14 residues. In germline, CDR1 is SGHAT, CDR2 FQNNGV. Between the trimmed V and J ends, which lost 0 bases and 0 bases, there was a span of 6 bases. Here the CDR3 DNA reads TGTGCCAGCAGCTTAGATCGGGACTCCTACGAGCAGTACTTC. It is translated as CASSLDRDSYEQYF.

The V call is TRBV6-6, the J call TRBJ1-1, with D possibly being TRBD1 (6 bases). V gave up 4 bases and J gave up 4 bases, with 13 bases separating them. The CDR3 is 14 residues long. Germline CDR1 is MNHNY and CDR2 is SVGAGI (reference sequence). CDR3: CASSSRQGTTEAFF. The CDR3 DNA is TGTGCCAGCAGTTCCCGCCAGGGGACCACTGAAGCTTTCTTT.

The J gene is TRBJ1-1, the V gene TRBV6-6; TRBD1 might be the D (5 bases). V lost 5 bases, J lost 3 bases, and 10 bases lay in between. The CDR3 length is 13 residues. The germline CDR1 and CDR2 sequences are MNHNY and SVGAGI (reference sequence). The CDR3 here is CASSPTGDTEAFF. CDR3 bases: TGTGCCAGCAGTCCGACGGGGGACACTGAAGCTTTCTTT.

This clone has only a few counts. The genes are TRBV6-5 and TRBJ1-1; D ambiguous. This CDR3 is 15 amino acids long. Germline lookup yields CDR1 MNHEY and CDR2 SVGAGI. Between the trimmed V and J ends, which lost 4 bases and 4 bases, there was a span of 16 bases. DNA for the CDR3: TGTGCCAGCAGTTCGGAGGCCAGTTGGGGCACTGAAGCTTTCTTT. Protein product: CASSSEASWGTEAFF.

This rearrangement joins TRBV7-3 to TRBJ2-2; the D gene is possibly TRBD2 (7 bases). This CDR3 region has 18 residues. Germline loops: CDR1 SGHTA, CDR2 FQGTGA. Trimming cost V 0 bases and J 0 bases, with 14 bases left between them. The DNA of the CDR3 is TGTGCCAGCAGCTTAACCCCCGGCGGGGGCGCGAACACCGGGGAGCTGTTTTTT. It is translated as CASSLTPGGGANTGELFF.

V gene TRBV30 combines with J gene TRBJ1-4; 7 nucleotides match TRBD1. CDR1 is GTSNPN and CDR2 is SVGIG in the germline V gene (reference sequence). The CDR3 extends over 15 amino acids. The V and J ends lost 0 bases and 2 bases, in that order; junction bases with no gene match: 3. The CDR3 is CAWSVGTATNEKLFF. CDR3 coding DNA: TGTGCCTGGAGTGTGGGGACAGCTACTAATGAAAAACTGTTTTTT.

The V call is TRBV1, the J call TRBJ2-1; TRBD2 is the table's D call and was not checked against the DNA. TRBV1 is a listed pseudogene. This CDR3 contains 18 residues. The CDR3, as DNA: TGCACCAGCAGCCAAGAGGGGGGGCCCCAGAGCTCCTACAATGAGCAGTTCTTC. It specifies CTSSQEGGPQSSYNEQFF.

Note on this clone: Other DNA sequences in this sample translate to the same CDR3. The chain links TRBV5-4 to TRBJ1-5; D uncertain. V lost 0 bases and J lost 6, with 16 bases in between. The CDR3 length is 16 residues. Germline V gene lookup returns CDR1 SGHNT and CDR2 YYREEE (reference sequence). DNA of the CDR3: TGTGCCAGCAGCTTGGCCCGGGCCGGGATCGGTCAGCCCCAGCATTTT. Encoded protein: CASSLARAGIGQPQHF.

The V gene is TRBV18, the J gene TRBJ2-5; 9 bases match TRBD1. From germline, CDR1 is KGHSH and CDR2 LQKENI. The trim removed 2 bases at V and 5 bases at J, leaving 3 bases unmatched. CDR3 length: 14 residues. CDR3 region: CASSPTGGRETQYF. Written as DNA, the CDR3 is TGTGCCAGCTCACCAACAGGGGGCCGCGAGACCCAGTACTTC.

CDR3 loop: CASSSLAGGAEGRHGYTF. The CDR3 nucleotides read TGTGCCAGCAGTTCTTTAGCGGGGGGCGCGGAGGGCAGGCATGGCTACACCTTC. The rearrangement uses TRBV27 and TRBJ1-2; maybe TRBD1 (6 bases). The CDR3 consists of 18 residues. Between the trimmed V and J ends, which lost 4 bases and 6 bases, there was a span of 27 bases. The germline V gene encodes CDR1 MNHEY and CDR2 SMNVEV (reference sequence).

V is TRBV29-1 and J is TRBJ2-1, with a tentative D call TRBD2 (6 bases). Germline V CDR1 and CDR2: SQVTM, ANQGSEA. Trimming removed 5 bases from V and 2 bases from J, with 22 bases in between. The CDR3 totals 17 residues. The CDR3 nucleotides are TGCAGCGTTATATTTTGGTTGGCTAGCGCAGCCTACAATGAGCAGTTCTTC. Its protein is CSVIFWLASAAYNEQFF.

The genes are TRBV19 and TRBJ1-2; 7 nucleotides line up with TRBD1. The J segment lost 5 bases and the V segment lost 3 bases, leaving 6 bases of the junction unmatched. The CDR3 is 14 residues long. Germline assignment: CDR1 LNHDA and CDR2 SQIVND (reference sequence). The DNA for the CDR3 is TGTGCCAGTAGTATTGGGACAGCGGAGTATGGCTACACCTTC. Translation gives CASSIGTAEYGYTF.

This rearrangement joins TRBV30 to TRBJ1-4; 7 bases align to TRBD1. The V and J ends lost 0 bases and 4 bases, in that order; junction bases with no gene match: 2. CDR1 and CDR2 (germline): GTSNPN, SVGIG (reference sequence). The CDR3 has 14 amino acids. CDR3 region: CAWSVQGLNEKLFF. The CDR3 bases are TGTGCCTGGAGTGTACAGGGGCTTAATGAAAAACTGTTTTTT.

This clone occurred once. The rearrangement joins TRBV10-3 to TRBJ1-1; TRBD1 matches 12 bases. The CDR3 is 14 residues long. V lost 10 bases to trimming and J lost 7 bases; unmatched junction nucleotides: 10. Germline CDR1 is ENHRY and CDR2 is SYGVKD. The chain's CDR3 is CASSRGQGAIEAFF. The DNA of the CDR3 is TGTGCCAGCAGCCGGGGACAGGGGGCGATTGAAGCTTTCTTT.

Concerning this clone: The limits of the CDR3 on the DNA are not certain, so only TCRdb's listed CDR3 is given. This chain uses TRBV19 with TRBJ2-6; the table's D call of TRBD1 was not tested on the DNA. From its first to its last residue, the CDR3 has 22 amino acids. CDR1 is LNHDA, CDR2 SQIVND, per germline (reference sequence). This CDR3 is CASSLRDRFNWGQRPDFQVLTF.

This clone occurred a few times. The chain joins TRBV5-5 to TRBJ2-7; the D gene is possibly TRBD1 (5 bases). Germline CDR1 reads SGHKS; CDR2 reads YYEKEE (reference sequence). The CDR3 is 13 amino acids. Trimming took 5 bases from V and 1 from J, leaving 10 bases between them. In DNA, the CDR3 is TGTGCCAGCAGGCTAGACAGTTCCTACGAGCAGTACTTC. Translated: CASRLDSSYEQYF. The full variable domain, in which reference TRBV5-5 and TRBJ2-7 provide the parts outside the CDR3, is DAGVTQSPTHLIKTRGQQVTLRCSPISGHKSVSWYQQVLGQGPQFIFQYYEKEERGRGNFPDRFSARQFPNYSSELNVNALLLGDSALYLCASRLDSSYEQYFGPGTRLTVT.

The chain links TRBV6-6 to TRBJ2-7; 8 bases match TRBD2. Germline V gives CDR1 MNHNY, CDR2 SVGAGI (reference sequence). V was clipped by 7 bases and J by 7 bases; unmatched bases: 9. The CDR3 sequence is 13 residues long. The chain's CDR3 is CASTPGGGGEQYF. DNA of the CDR3: TGTGCCAGCACCCCGGGGGGGGGCGGGGAGCAGTACTTC.

This sequence joins TRBV30 and TRBJ2-5, with TRBD2 matching 8 bases. The CDR3 is made up of 13 amino acids. CDR1 GTSNPN and CDR2 SVGIG come from the germline V gene (reference sequence). The ends lost 2 bases at V and 5 bases at J; junction bases unmatched: 4. The CDR3 loop is CAWSRGGRETQYF. For the CDR3, the DNA is TGTGCCTGGAGTCGGGGGGGGCGGGAGACCCAGTACTTC.

With respect to this clone: Distinct nucleotide sequences in the sample also encode this CDR3. V usage is TRBV19 and J usage is TRBJ1-1; the D gene is possibly TRBD1 (5 bases). V lost 1 base, J lost 0 bases, and 9 bases lay in between. Germline CDR1 and CDR2: LNHDA and SQIVND (reference sequence). The CDR3 sequence is 15 residues long. CDR3 amino acids: CASSIGQGMNTEAFF. The CDR3 DNA is TGTGCCAGTAGTATAGGTCAGGGCATGAACACTGAAGCTTTCTTT. The full variable domain, rest sourced from reference TRBV19 and TRBJ1-1, is DGGITQSPKYLFRKEGQNVTLSCEQNLNHDAMYWYRQDPGQGLRLIYYSQIVNDFQKGDIAEGYSVSREKKESFPLTVTSAQKNPTAFYLCASSIGQGMNTEAFFGQGTRLTVV.

This sequence joins TRBV7-3 and TRBJ2-3; perhaps TRBD2 as D (6 bases). The CDR3 covers 15 residues. Germline V gives CDR1 SGHTA, CDR2 FQGTGA. Trimming pared 2 bases from V and 4 bases from J, leaving 13 bases between. This CDR3 is CASSLAGGVADTQYF. Written as DNA, the CDR3 is TGTGCCAGCAGCTTAGCTGGCGGGGTCGCAGATACGCAGTATTTT.

This clone came up a few times. The V call is TRBV28, the J call TRBJ2-3, with 16 bases identical to TRBD2. J lost 3 bases, V lost 5 bases, and 11 bases had no gene match. Germline V gene lookup returns CDR1 MDHEN and CDR2 SYDVKM. The CDR3 sequence is 19 residues long. As DNA, the CDR3 is TGTGCCAGCAGTCGCCGGCCGGGACTAGCGGGGGGGCGAACAGATACGCAGTATTTT. This codes for CASSRRPGLAGGRTDTQYF.

The rearrangement joins TRBV7-2 to TRBJ1-1; a weak D match, TRBD1 (5 bases). CDR3 size: 14 residues. V lost 3 bases to trimming and J lost 5 bases, with 13 bases between them. Per germline, CDR1 SGHTA and CDR2 FQGNSA. The CDR3 reads CASSFYRLDTEAFF. CDR3 bases: TGTGCCAGCAGCTTTTACAGGCTTGATACTGAAGCTTTCTTT.

The gene calls are TRBV10-3 and TRBJ2-1, with TRBD2 matching 13 bases. This CDR3 spans 15 amino acids. Germline-derived CDR1 and CDR2 are ENHRY and SYGVKD. The junction had 5 bases not matched to a gene; V was cut back by 6 bases and J by 6 bases. The CDR3 DNA follows: TGTGCCATCAGCCCGGGACTAGCGGGGTTCAATGAGCAGTTCTTC. Protein product: CAISPGLAGFNEQFF.

Of note for this clone: This sample includes further DNA sequences coding for the same CDR3. V is TRBV4-3 and J is TRBJ2-7; D not resolved. V gave up 0 bases and J gave up 6 bases, with 18 bases separating them. Germline CDR1 is LGHNA and CDR2 is YSLEER. The CDR3 is 16 amino acids. In DNA, the CDR3 is TGCGCCAGCAGCCAAGATTATGGAGCCCTGCCCCTCGAGCAGTACTTC. It yields the protein CASSQDYGALPLEQYF.

This clone was picked up a small number of times. Germline is not matched at one junction end, which may reflect a read error. This rearrangement joins TRBV7-9 to TRBJ1-1; D uncertain. The CDR3 runs 12 residues. CDR1 is SEHNR and CDR2 is FQNEAQ in the germline V gene (reference sequence). The CDR3 protein is CSSSLEPGEAFF. For the CDR3, the DNA is TGTTCCAGCAGCTTAGAGCCCGGTGAAGCTTTCTTT. Filled out from reference TRBV7-9 and TRBJ1-1, the complete variable domain reads DTGVSQNPRHKITKRGQNVTFRCDPISEHNRLYWYRQTLGQGPEFLTYFQNEAQLEKSRLLSDRFSAERPKGSFSTLEIQRTEQGDSAMYLCSSSLEPGEAFFGQGTRLTVV.

The chain combines TRBV7-2 with TRBJ2-5; perhaps TRBD1 as D (5 bases). With 5 bases removed from V and 3 bases from J, the gap between germline ends came to 10 bases. The CDR3 spans 13 residues. The germline V gene has CDR1 SGHTA and CDR2 FQGNSA. CDR3: CASSLDIEETQYF. For the CDR3, the DNA is TGTGCCAGCAGCCTGGACATCGAAGAGACCCAGTACTTC.

The chain carries TRBV4-3 and TRBJ1-2; D may be TRBD1 (5 bases). Trimming cost V 2 bases and J 7 bases, with 20 bases left between them. The CDR3 has 16 amino acids. Germline V gene sequence: CDR1 LGHNA, CDR2 YSLEER. Here the CDR3 DNA reads TGCGCCAGCAGCCAACGCGGTTCGGGGGTACGGGGTGGCTACACCTTC. Translating it yields CASSQRGSGVRGGYTF.

This clone was observed a few times. The rearrangement uses TRBV6-6 and TRBJ2-3; 10 bases align to TRBD1. Germline V gene lookup returns CDR1 MNHNY and CDR2 SVGAGI (reference sequence). The CDR3 is 15 residues long. The V segment lost 0 bases and the J segment 4 bases; nucleotides outside the gene matches: 1. CDR3 residues: CASSYSGTGADTQYF. In nucleotides, the CDR3 is TGTGCCAGCAGTTACTCCGGGACAGGGGCAGATACGCAGTATTTT.